This T cell receptor (beta chain) is drawn from a study of T cell responses to AZD1222 COVID-19 vaccine (dated by TCRdb to about 2021). For the study in its entirety: Because spike-specific TCR depth and breadth did not differ between the two schedules, AZD1222 recipients who got a second dose at roughly 4 weeks were pooled with those who got a second dose at roughly 12 weeks. A total of approximately 250 trial participants underwent TCR sequencing, of whom more than 200 had received two doses of AZD1222 and approximately 25 had received two doses of the MenACWY control vaccine. Trial participants were enrolled by age into subgroups of 18-55, 56-69 and 70-plus years, and around 140, 26 and 57 TCR-sequenced participants, respectively, were included in these subgroups. Paper-wide results and their limitations: CD4 TCRs associated with the vaccine covered the entire spike protein, and the dominant responses were in regions 160-218 and 743-854. In the small 56-69-year group, the increase in depth fell short of significance, most likely because of low power. Because no samples from the day 14 peak response were available, repertoires could be characterized only after the peak T cell response. Spike-specific TCR breadth and depth rose significantly after two AZD1222 doses compared with day 0 and with MenACWY recipients. Epitopes outside the regions mutated in the B.1.351 and B.1.1.7 variants were reportedly recognized by nearly half of the unique spike-specific TCRs. Participants were mostly white British, with more females than males. The authors suggested clonal diversity may have been underestimated. Conclusions about previously exposed vaccinees were limited because only a handful of AZD1222 recipients were SARS-CoV-2 seropositive at baseline.

The CDR3 covers 17 residues, taking in both the cysteine and the phenylalanine. Only CDR3 DNA is held: 51 bases, read in frame from base 1. Trimming takes 4 bases from V and 0 bases from J, and the germline ends sit 14 bases apart. CDR1 SGHDT and CDR2 YYEEEE are derived from the germline V gene. The CDR3 regions of human TCRbeta chains were subjected to immunosequencing. The paper's data handling went like this. Repertoire TCRs were matched against a reference library of SARS-CoV-2-specific TCRs generated with the MIRA antigen-specificity platform. Breadth was defined as the fraction of unique TCRs that were SARS-CoV-2-associated, and depth was defined as the fraction of total T cells that were SARS-CoV-2-associated. Each spike-specific TCR was assigned to its reactive spike region and to a CD4 or CD8 class using the MIRA data. Log10-transformed breadth and depth values were compared by one-way ANOVA with Sidak's multiple comparisons tests. TCRdb's version of the immuneACCESS table is confined to in-frame rearrangements and falls short of the full clone set. An unresolved V gene accounts for under half of the shortfall where checked; the remainder is of unknown origin. The D gene and trimming were derived from the DNA, and the V and J assignments and clone size from that table. This sample holds roughly 91,000 clones; about 92% were observed only once. Around 2.8% of the sample comes from the top ten.

The time point label here, explained by the study, means: baseline before first vaccination. Vaccinee samples were obtained from the UK trials COV001 and COV002, which included a single-blind randomized controlled phase 2/3 trial of AZD1222 (ChAdOx1 nCoV-19) in healthy adults. For TCRbeta chain sequencing, PBMC samples were collected from trial participants at day 0 and at day 28 after the second dose. Comments on this clone: The antigen it binds to is not known. No much larger clonotype is one base removed from it; base qualities were not supplied.

The sequencing used peripheral blood, collected on day 0 of AZD1222 vaccination. This chain joins TRBV5-6 to TRBJ2-6, with a weak D call of TRBD2 (5 bases match). This receptor was identified in an adult in good health. The CDR3 region: CASSPGSSRSGANVLTF. The DNA sequence reads TGTGCCAGCAGCCCGGGGTCCTCTCGCTCTGGGGCCAACGTCCTGACTTTC.